This T cell receptor (beta chain) was found in a study of blood T cell repertoires in COVID-19 (TCRdb year 2020). A note on the overall study: Collaborator samples came from the United States, Italy and Spain and covered acute and convalescent phases of COVID-19. The material from the prospective study consisted of cDNA or gDNA derived from T cells, B-cell-depleted T cells, or PBMCs. The sample metadata nearly always contained a de-identified subject ID, COVID-19 status, age in years and sex. The repertoires were released in a freely available public database intended as a resource for research on the immune response to SARS-CoV-2. The samples were drawn from the first 160 participants of the ongoing ImmuneRACE study and from 1,254 subjects provided by 6 global collaborators. Where HLA class I and class II types were available, the types were taken from metadata supplied by the sample provider, not from assay-based typing. The dataset comprised deeply sampled blood TCRbeta repertoires from subjects exposed to, actively infected with, or recovered from COVID-19. Overall study outcomes, separate from this receptor: The amount of clinical and demographic metadata varied by source and participant and was provided uncurated.

Unmatched junction bases come to 2, with V trimmed by 0 bases and J by 6 bases. As encoded in the germline V gene (reference sequence), CDR1 is LGHDT while CDR2 is YNNKEL. The CDR3 runs 14 residues from the cysteine to the phenylalanine. The kept DNA is CDR3 alone, 42 bases in frame from the first base. Worth noting for this clone: Its cognate antigen has yet to be identified. No qualities accompany the bases; no much larger clone lies one base away.

TCRbeta CDR3 regions were amplified from genomic DNA using the immunoSEQ Assay, a bias-controlled multiplex PCR. Per the original workflow: The number of nucleated cells in each sample was estimated from the amplification of reference gene primers within the assay. To quantify the absolute abundance of each unique TCRbeta CDR3 rearrangement, sequence reads were collapsed and filtered. For each sample, productive Simpson clonality was calculated as the square root of Simpson's diversity index over productive rearrangements. The source is immuneACCESS, and TCRdb retained only in-frame sequences with V and J called. Part of the clones is not carried over; for the studies checked, unresolved V genes explain less than half of this, and the remainder is unexplained. That table supplies the V and J calls and clone size; D and trimming were determined from the DNA. A total of over 200,000 clones appear in this sample, approximately 87% of them only once. 5.5% to 7.5% of the sample lies in the top ten.

A second Seattle source provided samples from volunteer blood donors who had recovered from COVID-19. Each collaborating institution followed its own protocols to collect whole blood in K2EDTA tubes. For TCRbeta analysis, collaborators shipped samples as frozen whole blood, isolated PBMCs, or DNA extracted from either of those sample types. The specimen was peripheral blood. This chain joins TRBV3-1 (or the pseudogene TRBV3-2) to TRBJ1-5, with 7 central nucleotides matching TRBD1. The clonotype was recovered from a man aged 60 to 75 who had recovered from COVID-19. The CDR3 region has the sequence CASSQDRGSQPQHF. DNA sequence: TGTGCCAGCAGCCAAGACAGGGGGTCTCAGCCCCAGCATTTT.